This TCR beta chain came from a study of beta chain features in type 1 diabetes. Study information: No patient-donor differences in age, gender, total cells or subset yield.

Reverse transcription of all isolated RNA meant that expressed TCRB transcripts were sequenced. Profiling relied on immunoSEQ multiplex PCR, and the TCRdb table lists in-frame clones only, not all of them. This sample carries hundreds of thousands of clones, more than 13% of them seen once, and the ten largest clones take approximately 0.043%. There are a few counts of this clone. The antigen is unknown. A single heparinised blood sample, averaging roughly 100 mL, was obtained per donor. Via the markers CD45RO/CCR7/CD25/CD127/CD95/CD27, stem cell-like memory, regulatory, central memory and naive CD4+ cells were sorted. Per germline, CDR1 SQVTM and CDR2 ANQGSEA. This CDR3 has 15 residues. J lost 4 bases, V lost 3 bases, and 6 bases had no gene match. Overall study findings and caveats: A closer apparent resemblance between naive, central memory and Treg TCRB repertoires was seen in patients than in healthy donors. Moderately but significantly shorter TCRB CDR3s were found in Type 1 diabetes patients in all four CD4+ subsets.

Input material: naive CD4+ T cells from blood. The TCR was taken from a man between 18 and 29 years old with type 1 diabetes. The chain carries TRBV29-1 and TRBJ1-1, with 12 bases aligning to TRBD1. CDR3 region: CSVDGTGGAGTEAFF. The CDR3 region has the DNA TGCAGCGTTGACGGGACAGGGGGCGCGGGCACTGAAGCTTTCTTT.